The 27 T cell receptor beta chains below were found in one sample sequenced in a study of cytomegalovirus exposure and HLA in healthy donors. In the PCR, 60 Vbeta and 13 Jbeta primers were used. TCRdb's table, derived via immunoSEQ multiplex PCR, lists solely in-frame clones and lacks some. Of 200,000 to 250,000 clones listed, approximately 70% are singletons. The specimen sequenced was PBMCs. These receptors all come from a man aged 35-49 years in good health and CMV-seropositive.

The rearrangement joins TRBV2 to TRBJ2-2; 7 bases agree with TRBD2. The germline V gene encodes CDR1 SNHLY and CDR2 FYNNEI. This CDR3 region has 13 residues. V shed 7 bases, J shed 5 bases, and the junction held 4 bases outside the gene matches. The CDR3 reads CASMTRGTGELFF. In DNA, the CDR3 is TGTGCCAGCATGACGCGGGGGACCGGGGAGCTGTTTTTT.

The chain recombines TRBV7-9 with TRBJ1-2; tentatively, D is TRBD1 (5 bases). V was cut by 5 bases and J by 4 bases, with 17 bases left in between. The CDR3 is 15 amino acids. Per the germline V gene, CDR1 is SEHNR and CDR2 is FQNEAQ (reference sequence). The CDR3 loop reads CASSRGGDPRYGYTF. As DNA, the CDR3 is TGTGCCAGCAGCCGGGGGGGGGACCCCCGCTATGGCTACACCTTC.

The chain is built from TRBV18 and TRBJ2-5; the match to TRBD1 covers 9 bases. Germline V CDR1 and CDR2: KGHSH, LQKENI. V trimming: 5 bases; J trimming: 4 bases; junction bases outside the gene matches: 2. This CDR3 region has 13 residues. The DNA of the CDR3 is TGTGCCAGCTCATCGGGACAGGGAGAGACCCAGTACTTC. It codes for CASSSGQGETQYF.

This rearrangement joins TRBV11-2 to TRBJ1-1; the D is unclear. This CDR3 has 14 residues. Germline values: CDR1 SGHAT, CDR2 FQNNGV. Between the trimmed V and J ends, which lost 1 base and 4 bases, there was a span of 10 bases. Here the CDR3 DNA reads TGTGCCAGCAGCTTAGGGTCCTCCGGCACTGAAGCTTTCTTT. Its translation is CASSLGSSGTEAFF.

On this clone: Given the absence of the conserved phenylalanine or tryptophan at the CDR3 end, a read error is likely. The chain couples TRBV4-1 to TRBJ1-3; D not certain. The V gene's germline CDR1 is MGHRA and CDR2 YSYEKL. V was cut by 5 bases and J by 1 base, with 6 bases left in between. CDR3 length equals 13 residues. The DNA of the CDR3 is TGCGCCAGCAGCTTAGCGTCTGGAAACACCATATATCTT. Translation: CASSLASGNTIYL.

CDR3 in amino acids: CASSVQRGGSTDTQYF. The CDR3 DNA follows: TGTGCCAGCAGTGTTCAGCGGGGGGGCAGCACAGATACGCAGTATTTT. V and J are TRBV2 and TRBJ2-3; the match to TRBD2 covers 10 bases. V trimming: 4 bases; J trimming: 0 bases; junction bases outside the gene matches: 4. CDR1 and CDR2 (germline): SNHLY, FYNNEI. There are 16 residues in the CDR3.

A few counts support this clone. The chain is built from TRBV10-1 and TRBJ1-6, with D unclear. The CDR3 is 12 amino acids. The germline V gene encodes CDR1 WNHNN and CDR2 SYGVQD (reference sequence). V was shortened by 0 bases and J by 10 bases, with 4 bases between the two germline ends. The CDR3 DNA follows: TGCGCCAGCAGTGAGTCGGGCTCACCCCTCCACTTT. Amino acid sequence: CASSESGSPLHF.

This clone was detected only a few times. CDR3 bases: TGTGCCAGCAGCTTAGGAGGGAGCGGCGGGGGGGCGAGCACAGATACGCAGTATTTT. Protein: CASSLGGSGGGASTDTQYF. This chain joins TRBV7-8 and TRBJ2-3; 9 nucleotides align to TRBD2. Germline V gene data show CDR1 as SGHVS and CDR2 as FQNEAQ. This CDR3 comprises 19 residues. Unmatched junction bases numbered 11, after V lost 1 base and J lost 0 bases.

V gene TRBV7-2 combines with J gene TRBJ2-2, with a tentative D call TRBD1 (6 bases). This CDR3 contains 17 residues. The germline V gene has CDR1 SGHTA and CDR2 FQGNSA. V was trimmed by 0 bases and J by 5 bases, leaving 16 bases between them. The CDR3 DNA sequence: TGTGCCAGCAGCTTAGCGGGGGCGCTCTCAGGGACCGGGGAGCTGTTTTTT. Its translation: CASSLAGALSGTGELFF.

This chain uses TRBV2 with TRBJ2-1; 8 nucleotides align to TRBD2. Germline lookup yields CDR1 SNHLY and CDR2 FYNNEI. The CDR3 has 15 amino acids. The J segment lost 5 bases and the V segment lost 3 bases, leaving 6 bases of the junction unmatched. Written as DNA, the CDR3 is TGTGCCAGCAGTGAGGGTCGGGGGGGACACAATGAGCAGTTCTTC. Translation gives CASSEGRGGHNEQFF.

The chain recombines TRBV10-3 with TRBJ1-3, with TRBD1 identical over 8 bases. CDR3 length equals 17 residues. V was pared by 11 bases and J by 1 base, with 16 bases of the junction left unmatched. The germline gives CDR1 ENHRY, CDR2 SYGVKD. The CDR3 here is CAASLAGTGSSGNTIYF. The CDR3 DNA reads as TGTGCCGCGTCCCTCGCCGGGACAGGTTCTTCTGGAAACACCATATATTTT.

This rearrangement joins TRBV4-2 to TRBJ2-5, with TRBD2 as a possible D gene (5 bases). Germline assignment: CDR1 LGHNA and CDR2 YNFKEQ. The CDR3 totals 16 residues. V shed 0 bases and J shed 1 base, with 12 bases lying between them. This CDR3 is CASSQERLAPQETQYF. DNA for the CDR3: TGTGCCAGCAGCCAAGAAAGGCTAGCCCCCCAAGAGACCCAGTACTTC.

Details on this clone: This same CDR3 is encoded by further DNA sequences in the sample. The chain employs TRBV6-5 and TRBJ1-2; D not certain. Germline assignment: CDR1 MNHEY and CDR2 SVGAGI. CDR3 length equals 14 residues. V lost 0 bases to trimming and J lost 2 bases, with 7 bases between them. The CDR3 DNA follows: TGTGCCAGCAGTTACTCTACCGGGAACTATGGCTACACCTTC. This gives the protein CASSYSTGNYGYTF.

V usage is TRBV6-1 and J usage is TRBJ1-1; tentatively, D is TRBD1 (5 bases). The CDR3 length is 14 residues. Trimming stripped 5 bases from V and 4 bases from J, with 14 bases between. Germline lookup yields CDR1 MNHNS and CDR2 SASEGT. CDR3 sequence reads: CASSSRGWTTEAFF. The DNA of the CDR3 is TGTGCCAGCAGTTCCCGGGGGTGGACCACTGAAGCTTTCTTT.

In DNA, the CDR3 is TGTGCCAGCAACAGCGGGGGACCCTACAATGAGCAGTTCTTC. The encoded protein is CASNSGGPYNEQFF. The chain couples TRBV27 to TRBJ2-1, with 8 positions matching TRBD2. The V gene end was trimmed by 7 bases and the J gene end by 2 bases; junction bases not matched to a gene: 4. Germline loops: CDR1 MNHEY, CDR2 SMNVEV (reference sequence). CDR3 length: 14 residues.

This clone was counted once. The rearrangement links TRBV19 to TRBJ2-2; 11 bases align to TRBD2. The CDR3 spans 20 residues. V gave up 7 bases and J gave up 0 bases; unmatched junction bases: 16. CDR1 and CDR2 (germline): LNHDA, SQIVND (reference sequence). The CDR3 loop is CASTQTPPSGGIANTGELFF. For the CDR3, the DNA is TGTGCCAGTACCCAAACCCCCCCTAGCGGGGGGATAGCGAACACCGGGGAGCTGTTTTTT.

The chain uses TRBV27 and TRBJ2-3; 12 bases map to TRBD2. CDR1 is MNHEY and CDR2 is SMNVEV in the germline V gene (reference sequence). After removal of 1 base from V and 3 bases from J, the junction contained 5 bases not matched to a gene. CDR3 length: 17 residues. Here the CDR3 DNA reads TGTGCCAGCAGTTTATTACAAACTAGCGGGGGGACAGATACGCAGTATTTT. Amino acids: CASSLLQTSGGTDTQYF.

This chain links TRBV9 with TRBJ2-1; 7 nucleotides match TRBD1. CDR1 SGDLS and CDR2 YYNGEE come from the germline V gene. V shed 10 bases, J shed 0 bases, and the junction held 19 bases outside the gene matches. This CDR3 comprises 18 residues. DNA for the CDR3: TGTGCCCGACACCTTTTGTCAATGGGGGACAGCTCCTACAATGAGCAGTTCTTC. Protein: CARHLLSMGDSSYNEQFF.

The chain uses TRBV6-4 and TRBJ1-1, with D perhaps matching TRBD1 (5 bases). The CDR3 has 14 residues. The germline V and J ends were trimmed by 8 bases and 0 bases, with 13 bases remaining between them. Germline V lookup: CDR1 MRHNA, CDR2 SNTAGT. This CDR3 is CASRQHTMNTEAFF. The CDR3 coding sequence is TGTGCCAGCCGACAGCACACGATGAACACTGAAGCTTTCTTT.

The CDR3 protein is CASNHYASDEQYF. CDR3 sequence (DNA): TGTGCCAGCAACCACTATGCCAGTGACGAGCAGTACTTC. The rearrangement uses TRBV2 and TRBJ2-7; no clear D gene. Between the trimmed V and J ends, which lost 7 bases and 5 bases, there was a span of 15 bases. The CDR3 is 13 amino acids. In germline, CDR1 is SNHLY, CDR2 FYNNEI.

This clone showed up just a few times. This chain links TRBV5-4 with TRBJ2-1, with TRBD2 matching 16 bases. This CDR3 has 18 amino acids. V lost 0 bases, J lost 7 bases, and 7 bases stayed unmatched. CDR1 SGHNT and CDR2 YYREEE come from the germline V gene (reference sequence). This CDR3 is CASSLGGTSGGAGNEQFF. The CDR3 DNA is TGTGCCAGCAGCTTGGGGGGGACTAGCGGGGGGGCCGGGAATGAGCAGTTCTTC. Together with reference TRBV5-4 and TRBJ2-1, the CDR3 gives the full variable domain: ETGVTQSPTHLIKTRGQQVTLRCSSQSGHNTVSWYQQALGQGPQFIFQYYREEENGRGNFPPRFSGLQFPNYSSELNVNALELDDSALYLCASSLGGTSGGAGNEQFFGPGTRLTVL.

The rearrangement uses TRBV18 and TRBJ2-1, with D unclear. The CDR3 has 13 residues. The germline gives CDR1 KGHSH, CDR2 LQKENI. Trimming stripped 4 bases from V and 7 bases from J, with 11 bases between. The CDR3 nucleotides are TGTGCCAGCTCACGACTTGCGGAGAATGAGCAGTTCTTC. It encodes CASSRLAENEQFF.

The chain recombines TRBV6-5 with TRBJ2-7, with D tentatively TRBD1 (5 bases). Germline CDR1 MNHEY, CDR2 SVGAGI. The CDR3 is 11 amino acids. Trimming cost V 7 bases and J 2 bases, with 6 bases left between them. CDR3 bases: TGTGCCAGCAAACAGGCCTACGAGCAGTACTTC. This codes for CASKQAYEQYF.

The genes are TRBV7-2 and TRBJ2-3; D might be TRBD1 (6 bases). The CDR3 runs 15 residues. CDR1 and CDR2 (germline): SGHTA, FQGNSA. V shed 4 bases and J shed 2 bases, with 13 bases lying between them. CDR3 sequence (DNA): TGTGCCAGCAGCTCGGGACACCGACCCACAGATACGCAGTATTTT. This translates into CASSSGHRPTDTQYF.

The genes are TRBV6-1 and TRBJ2-7, with a weak D call TRBD2 (6 bases). The germline V and J ends were trimmed by 0 bases and 1 base, with 13 bases remaining between them. The CDR3 contains 16 residues. Germline CDR1 MNHNS, CDR2 SASEGT. The CDR3 DNA sequence: TGTGCCAGCAGTGAAGCGGGGGGAACCACATCCTACGAGCAGTACTTC. Encoded protein: CASSEAGGTTSYEQYF.

The V gene is TRBV11-3, the J gene TRBJ2-1; the D gene is possibly TRBD2 (6 bases). The CDR3 is 15 amino acids. Looked up from germline, CDR1 is SGHNT and CDR2 is YENEEA. V lost 4 bases, J lost 3 bases, and 13 bases lay in between. The CDR3, as DNA: TGTGCCAGCAGCTCGGGCGGAGGGGTCTACAATGAGCAGTTCTTC. Encoded protein: CASSSGGGVYNEQFF.

The chain has TRBV7-2 and TRBJ2-7; D possibly corresponds to TRBD1 (5 bases). CDR3 length equals 14 residues. Germline CDR1 SGHTA, CDR2 FQGNSA. Trimming took 0 bases from V and 2 from J, leaving 8 bases between them. The CDR3: CASSLAGHAYEQYF. CDR3 nucleotides: TGTGCCAGCAGCTTAGCTGGACATGCCTACGAGCAGTACTTC. Using reference TRBV7-2 and TRBJ2-7 for the parts outside the CDR3, the full variable domain is GAGVSQSPSNKVTEKGKDVELRCDPISGHTALYWYRQSLGQGLEFLIYFQGNSAPDKSGLPSDRFSAERTGGSVSTLTIQRTQQEDSAVYLCASSLAGHAYEQYFGPGTRLTVT.